The T cell receptor (beta chain) under discussion was sequenced for a study of T cell changes during pregnancy in multiple sclerosis. The CDR3 is 14 amino acids. CDR1 and CDR2 (germline): MNHEY, SMNVEV (reference sequence). Trimming cost V 4 bases and J 2 bases; bases outside gene matches: 4. TCRdb's table, derived via immunoSEQ multiplex PCR, lists solely in-frame clones and lacks some. There are 45,000 to 60,000 clones in the sample; around 90% occur only once, and 0.61% lies in the top ten. Specimen: CD4+ T cells from peripheral blood mononuclear cells, collected after pregnancy. This sequence was found in a female donor in good health, enrolled as a control in a pregnancy study. J is TRBJ1-1 and V is TRBV27; 7 bases agree with TRBD1. CDR3: CASSWGQLNTEAFF. In DNA, the CDR3 is TGTGCCAGCAGTTGGGGACAGCTTAACACTGAAGCTTTCTTT.